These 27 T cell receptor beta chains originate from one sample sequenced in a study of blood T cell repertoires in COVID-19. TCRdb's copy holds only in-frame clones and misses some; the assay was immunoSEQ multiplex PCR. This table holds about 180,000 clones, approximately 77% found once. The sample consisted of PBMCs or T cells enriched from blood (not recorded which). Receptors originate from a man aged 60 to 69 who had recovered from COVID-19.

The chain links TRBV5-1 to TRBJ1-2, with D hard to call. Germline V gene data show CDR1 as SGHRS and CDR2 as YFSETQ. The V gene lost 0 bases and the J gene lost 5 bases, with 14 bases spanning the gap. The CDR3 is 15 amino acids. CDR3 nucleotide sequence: TGCGCCAGCAGCTTGGGGTCCCCAATACTATATGGCTACACCTTC. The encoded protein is CASSLGSPILYGYTF.

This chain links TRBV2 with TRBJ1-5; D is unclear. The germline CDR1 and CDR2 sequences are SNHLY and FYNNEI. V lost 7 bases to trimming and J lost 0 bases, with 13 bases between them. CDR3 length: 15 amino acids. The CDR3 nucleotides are TGTGCCAGCACCTTCTACGACAATAGCAATCAGCCCCAGCATTTT. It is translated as CASTFYDNSNQPQHF.

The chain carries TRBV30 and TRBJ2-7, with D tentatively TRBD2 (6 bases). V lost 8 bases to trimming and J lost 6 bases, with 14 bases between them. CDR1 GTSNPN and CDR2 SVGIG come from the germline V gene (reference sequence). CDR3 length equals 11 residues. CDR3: CAAMWGGEQYF. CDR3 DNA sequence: TGTGCCGCCATGTGGGGAGGCGAGCAGTACTTC.

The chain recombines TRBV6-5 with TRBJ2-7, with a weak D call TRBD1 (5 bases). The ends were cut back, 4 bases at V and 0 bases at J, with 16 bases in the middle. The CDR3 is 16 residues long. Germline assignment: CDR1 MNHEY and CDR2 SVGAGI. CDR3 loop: CASSSLRQQASYEQYF. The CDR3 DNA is TGTGCCAGCAGTTCACTTAGACAGCAGGCCTCCTACGAGCAGTACTTC.

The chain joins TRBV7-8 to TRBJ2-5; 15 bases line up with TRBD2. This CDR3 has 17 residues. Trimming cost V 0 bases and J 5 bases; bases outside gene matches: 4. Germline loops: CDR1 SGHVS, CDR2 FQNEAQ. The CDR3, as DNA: TGTGCCAGCAGCTTAGCCTGGACTAGCGGGGGGGCTGAGACCCAGTACTTC. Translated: CASSLAWTSGGAETQYF.

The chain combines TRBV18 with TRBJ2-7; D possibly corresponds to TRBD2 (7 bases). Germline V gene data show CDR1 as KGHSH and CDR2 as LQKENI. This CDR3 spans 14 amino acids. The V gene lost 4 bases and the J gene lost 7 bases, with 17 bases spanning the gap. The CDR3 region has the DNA TGTGCCAGCTCACAAGGTACGGCGGGGGCAGAGCAGTACTTC. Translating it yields CASSQGTAGAEQYF.

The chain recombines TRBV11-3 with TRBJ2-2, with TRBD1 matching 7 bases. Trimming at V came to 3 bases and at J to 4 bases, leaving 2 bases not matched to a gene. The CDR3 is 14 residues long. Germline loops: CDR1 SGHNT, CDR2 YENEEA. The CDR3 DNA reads TGTGCCAGCAGCTTGGGACAGCCCACCGGGGAGCTGTTTTTT. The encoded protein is CASSLGQPTGELFF.

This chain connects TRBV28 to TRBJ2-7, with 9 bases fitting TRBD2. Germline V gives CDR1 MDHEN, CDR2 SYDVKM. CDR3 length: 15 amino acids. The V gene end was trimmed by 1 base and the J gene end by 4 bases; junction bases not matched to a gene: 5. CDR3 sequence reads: CASSLLAGVVYEQYF. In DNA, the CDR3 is TGTGCCAGCAGTTTATTAGCGGGAGTGGTTTACGAGCAGTACTTC.

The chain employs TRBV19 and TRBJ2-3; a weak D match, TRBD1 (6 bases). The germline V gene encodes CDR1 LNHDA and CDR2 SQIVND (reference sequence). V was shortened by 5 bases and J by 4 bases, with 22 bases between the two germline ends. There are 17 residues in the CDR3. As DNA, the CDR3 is TGTGCCAGTAGTGCTCGATCAGGACAGAGCCTCTCAGATACGCAGTATTTT. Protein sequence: CASSARSGQSLSDTQYF.

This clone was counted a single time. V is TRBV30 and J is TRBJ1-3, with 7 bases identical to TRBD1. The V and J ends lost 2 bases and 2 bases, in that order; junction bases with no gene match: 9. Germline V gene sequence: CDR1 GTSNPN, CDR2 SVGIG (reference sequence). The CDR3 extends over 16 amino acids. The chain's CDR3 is CAWSRRAGGAGNTIYF. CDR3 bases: TGTGCCTGGAGTCGACGGGCAGGGGGAGCTGGAAACACCATATATTTT.

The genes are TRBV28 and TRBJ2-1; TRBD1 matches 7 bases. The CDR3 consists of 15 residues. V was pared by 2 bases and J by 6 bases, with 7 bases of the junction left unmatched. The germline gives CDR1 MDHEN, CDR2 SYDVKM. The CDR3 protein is CASSLPRYRGNEQFF. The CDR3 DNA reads TGTGCCAGCAGTTTACCCAGGTACAGGGGCAATGAGCAGTTCTTC.

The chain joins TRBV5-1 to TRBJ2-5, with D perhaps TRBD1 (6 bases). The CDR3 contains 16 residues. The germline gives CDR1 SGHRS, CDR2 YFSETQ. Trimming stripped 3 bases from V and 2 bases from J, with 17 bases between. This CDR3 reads CASSSPKYRVQETQYF. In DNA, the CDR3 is TGCGCCAGCAGCTCCCCCAAATACAGGGTTCAAGAGACCCAGTACTTC.

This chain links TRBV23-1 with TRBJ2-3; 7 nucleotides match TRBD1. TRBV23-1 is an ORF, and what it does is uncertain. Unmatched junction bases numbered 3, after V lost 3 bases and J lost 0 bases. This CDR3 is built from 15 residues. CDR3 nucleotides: TGCGCCAGCAGTCATAGACAGGGAAGCACAGATACGCAGTATTTT. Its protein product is CASSHRQGSTDTQYF.

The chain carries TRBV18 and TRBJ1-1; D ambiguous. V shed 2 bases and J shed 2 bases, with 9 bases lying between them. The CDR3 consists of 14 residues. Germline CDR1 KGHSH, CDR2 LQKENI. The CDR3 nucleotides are TGTGCCAGCTCACCAGAGGCAGATAACACTGAAGCTTTCTTT. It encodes CASSPEADNTEAFF. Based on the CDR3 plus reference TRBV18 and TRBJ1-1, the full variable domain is NAGVMQNPRHLVRRRGQEARLRCSPMKGHSHVYWYRQLPEEGLKFMVYLQKENIIDESGMPKERFSAEFPKEGPSILRIQQVVRGDSAAYFCASSPEADNTEAFFGQGTRLTVV.

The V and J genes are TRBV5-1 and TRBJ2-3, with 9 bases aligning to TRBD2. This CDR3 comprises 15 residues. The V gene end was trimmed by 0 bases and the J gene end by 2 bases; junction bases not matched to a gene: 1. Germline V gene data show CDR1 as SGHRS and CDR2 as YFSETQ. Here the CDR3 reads CASSLVAGVTDTQYF. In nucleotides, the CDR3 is TGCGCCAGCAGCTTGGTAGCGGGGGTCACAGATACGCAGTATTTT.

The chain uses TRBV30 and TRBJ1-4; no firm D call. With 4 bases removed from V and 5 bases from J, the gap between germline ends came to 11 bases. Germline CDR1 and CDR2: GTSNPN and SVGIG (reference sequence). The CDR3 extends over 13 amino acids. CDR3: CAWTPGVNEKLFF. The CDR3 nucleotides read TGTGCCTGGACACCGGGAGTAAATGAAAAACTGTTTTTT.

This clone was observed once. CDR3 amino acids: CASSLDRGTYEQYF. The CDR3 nucleotides read TGTGCCAGCAGCTTGGACAGGGGGACCTACGAGCAGTACTTC. The rearrangement uses TRBV5-4 and TRBJ2-7; TRBD1 agrees at 8 bases. V lost 0 bases to trimming and J lost 2 bases; unmatched junction nucleotides: 1. The CDR3 runs 14 residues. The germline CDR1 and CDR2 sequences are SGHNT and YYREEE (reference sequence).

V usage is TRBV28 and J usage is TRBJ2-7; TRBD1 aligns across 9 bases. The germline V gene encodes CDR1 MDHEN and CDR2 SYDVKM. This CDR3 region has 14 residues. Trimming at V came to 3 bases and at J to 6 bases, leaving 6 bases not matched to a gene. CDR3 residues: CASSFPGTGFEQYF. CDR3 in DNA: TGTGCCAGCAGTTTTCCCGGGACAGGGTTCGAGCAGTACTTC. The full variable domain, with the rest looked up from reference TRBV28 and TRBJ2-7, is DVKVTQSSRYLVKRTGEKVFLECVQDMDHENMFWYRQDPGLGLRLIYFSYDVKMKEKGDIPEGYSVSREKKERFSLILESASTNQTSMYLCASSFPGTGFEQYFGPGTRLTVT.

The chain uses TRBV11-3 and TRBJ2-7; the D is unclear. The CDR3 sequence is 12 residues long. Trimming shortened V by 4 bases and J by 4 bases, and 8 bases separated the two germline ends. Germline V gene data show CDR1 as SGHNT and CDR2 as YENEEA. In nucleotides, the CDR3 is TGTGCCAGCAGCTCCAACAGTTACGAGCAGTACTTC. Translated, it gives CASSSNSYEQYF.

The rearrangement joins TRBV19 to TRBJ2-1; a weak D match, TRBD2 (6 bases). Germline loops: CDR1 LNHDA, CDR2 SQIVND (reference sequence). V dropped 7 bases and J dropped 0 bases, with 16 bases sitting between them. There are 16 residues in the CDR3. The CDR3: CASTPGVGVSYNEQFF. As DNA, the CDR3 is TGTGCCAGTACCCCGGGGGTTGGCGTCTCCTACAATGAGCAGTTCTTC.

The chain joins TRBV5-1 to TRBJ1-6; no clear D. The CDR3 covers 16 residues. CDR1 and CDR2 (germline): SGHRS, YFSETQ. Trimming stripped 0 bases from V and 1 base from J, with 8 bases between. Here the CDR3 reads CASSLEGRSYNSPLHF. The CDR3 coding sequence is TGCGCCAGCAGCTTGGAAGGGAGGTCCTATAATTCACCCCTCCACTTT.

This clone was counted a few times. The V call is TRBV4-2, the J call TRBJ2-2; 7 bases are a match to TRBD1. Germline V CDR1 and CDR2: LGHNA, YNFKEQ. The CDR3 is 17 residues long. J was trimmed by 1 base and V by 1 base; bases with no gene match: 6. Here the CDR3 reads CASSQGVGGLNTGELFF. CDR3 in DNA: TGTGCCAGCAGCCAAGGGGTAGGGGGCTTGAACACCGGGGAGCTGTTTTTT.

The CDR3, as DNA: TGTGCCAGCAGCTTCTTGACAGGGGGCTCCTACGAGCAGTACTTC. The encoded protein is CASSFLTGGSYEQYF. The chain is built from TRBV5-5 and TRBJ2-7, with 9 bases lining up with TRBD1. The V segment lost 2 bases and the J segment 0 bases; nucleotides outside the gene matches: 3. CDR1 SGHKS and CDR2 YYEKEE come from the germline V gene (reference sequence). The CDR3 is 15 residues long.

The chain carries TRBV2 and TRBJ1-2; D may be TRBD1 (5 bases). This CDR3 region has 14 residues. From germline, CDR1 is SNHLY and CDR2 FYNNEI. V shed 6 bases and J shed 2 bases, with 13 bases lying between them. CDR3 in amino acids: CASSAREGNYGYTF. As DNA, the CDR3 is TGTGCCAGCAGCGCCAGGGAGGGGAACTATGGCTACACCTTC. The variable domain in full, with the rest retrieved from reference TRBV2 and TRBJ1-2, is EPEVTQTPSHQVTQMGQEVILRCVPISNHLYFYWYRQILGQKVEFLVSFYNNEISEKSEIFDDQFSVERPDGSNFTLKIRSTKLEDSAMYFCASSAREGNYGYTFGSGTRLTVV.

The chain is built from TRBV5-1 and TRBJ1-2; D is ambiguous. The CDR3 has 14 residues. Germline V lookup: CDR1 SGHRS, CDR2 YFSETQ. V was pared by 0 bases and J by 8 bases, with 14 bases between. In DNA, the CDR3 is TGCGCCAGCAGCTTGGATGGACGGGGTTACGGCTACACCTTC. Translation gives CASSLDGRGYGYTF.

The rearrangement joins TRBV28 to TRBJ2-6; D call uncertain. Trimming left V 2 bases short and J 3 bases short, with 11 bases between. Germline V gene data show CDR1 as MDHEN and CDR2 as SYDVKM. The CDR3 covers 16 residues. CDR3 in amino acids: CASSLKASFGANVLTF. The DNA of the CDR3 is TGTGCCAGCAGTTTAAAGGCTAGTTTTGGGGCCAACGTCCTGACTTTC.

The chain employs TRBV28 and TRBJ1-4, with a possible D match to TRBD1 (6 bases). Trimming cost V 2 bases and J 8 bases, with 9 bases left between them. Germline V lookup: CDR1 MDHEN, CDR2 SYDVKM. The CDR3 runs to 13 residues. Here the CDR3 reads CASSLRTEEKLFF. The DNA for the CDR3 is TGTGCCAGCAGTTTAAGGACAGAGGAAAAACTGTTTTTT.